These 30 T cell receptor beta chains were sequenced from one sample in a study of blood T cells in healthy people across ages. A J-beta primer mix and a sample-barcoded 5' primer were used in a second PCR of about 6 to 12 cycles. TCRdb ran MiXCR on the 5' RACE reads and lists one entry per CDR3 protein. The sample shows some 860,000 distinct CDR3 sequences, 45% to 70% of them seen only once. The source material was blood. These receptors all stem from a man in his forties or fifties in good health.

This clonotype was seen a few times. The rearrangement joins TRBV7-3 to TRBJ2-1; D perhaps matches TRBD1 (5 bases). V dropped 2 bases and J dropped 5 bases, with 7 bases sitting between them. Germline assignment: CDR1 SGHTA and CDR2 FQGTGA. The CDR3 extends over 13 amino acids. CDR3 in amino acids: CASSLQGNNEQFF. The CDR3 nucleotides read TGTGCCAGCAGCTTACAGGGAAACAATGAGCAGTTCTTC.

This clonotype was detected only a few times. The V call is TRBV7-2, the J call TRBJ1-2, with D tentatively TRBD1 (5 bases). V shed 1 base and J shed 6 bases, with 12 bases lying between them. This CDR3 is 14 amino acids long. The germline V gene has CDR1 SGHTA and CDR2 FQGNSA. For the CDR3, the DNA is TGTGCCAGCAGCTTAGATGTCGGGGGTAATGGCTACACCTTC. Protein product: CASSLDVGGNGYTF.

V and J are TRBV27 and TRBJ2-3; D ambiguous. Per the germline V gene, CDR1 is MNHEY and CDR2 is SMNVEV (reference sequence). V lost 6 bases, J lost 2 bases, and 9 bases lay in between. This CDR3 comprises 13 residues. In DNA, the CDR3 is TGTGCCAGCAGCGTGCTGCACACAGATACGCAGTATTTT. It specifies CASSVLHTDTQYF.

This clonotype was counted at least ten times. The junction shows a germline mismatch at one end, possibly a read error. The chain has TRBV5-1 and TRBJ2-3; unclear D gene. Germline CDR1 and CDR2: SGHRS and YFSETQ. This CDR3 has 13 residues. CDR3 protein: CASSFPGTDTQYF. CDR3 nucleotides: TGTGCCAGCAGTTTCCCTGGCACAGATACGCAGTATTTT.

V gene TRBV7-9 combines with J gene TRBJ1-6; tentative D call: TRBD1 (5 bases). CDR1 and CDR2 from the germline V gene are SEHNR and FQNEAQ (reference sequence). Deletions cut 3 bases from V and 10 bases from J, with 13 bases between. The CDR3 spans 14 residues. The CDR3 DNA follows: TGTGCCAGCAGCTTCTACGGGACTGAGTCACCCCTCCACTTT. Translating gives CASSFYGTESPLHF.

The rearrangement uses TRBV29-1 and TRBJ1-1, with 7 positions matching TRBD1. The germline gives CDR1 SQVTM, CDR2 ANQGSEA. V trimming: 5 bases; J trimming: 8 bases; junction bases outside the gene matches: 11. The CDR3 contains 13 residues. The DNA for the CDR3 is TGCAGCGTTCCCTTCAGGGGGACTTCCGAAGCTTTCTTT. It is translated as CSVPFRGTSEAFF.

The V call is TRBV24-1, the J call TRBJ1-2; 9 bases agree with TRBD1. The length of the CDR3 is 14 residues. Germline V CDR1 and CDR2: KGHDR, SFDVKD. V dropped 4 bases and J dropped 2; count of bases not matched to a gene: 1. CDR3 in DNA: TGTGCCACCAGTGACGGACAGGGGAACTATGGCTACACCTTC. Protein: CATSDGQGNYGYTF.

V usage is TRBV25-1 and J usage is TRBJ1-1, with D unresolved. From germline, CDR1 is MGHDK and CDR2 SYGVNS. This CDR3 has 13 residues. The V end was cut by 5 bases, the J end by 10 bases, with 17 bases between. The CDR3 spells CASSSHSPIRAFF. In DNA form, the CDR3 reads TGTGCCAGCAGTTCACATTCTCCTATTCGAGCTTTCTTT.

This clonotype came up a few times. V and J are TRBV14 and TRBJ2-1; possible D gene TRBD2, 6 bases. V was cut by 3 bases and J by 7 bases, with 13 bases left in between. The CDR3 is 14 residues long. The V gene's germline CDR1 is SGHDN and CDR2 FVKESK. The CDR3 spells CASSHTTGVNEQFF. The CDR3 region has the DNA TGTGCCAGCAGCCATACGACGGGGGTGAATGAGCAGTTCTTC.

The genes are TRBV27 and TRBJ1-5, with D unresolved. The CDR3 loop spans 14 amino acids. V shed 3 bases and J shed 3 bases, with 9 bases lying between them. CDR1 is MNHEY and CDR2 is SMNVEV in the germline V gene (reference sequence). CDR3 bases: TGTGCCAGCAGTTTCGACGGCTACAATCAGCCCCAGCATTTT. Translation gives CASSFDGYNQPQHF.

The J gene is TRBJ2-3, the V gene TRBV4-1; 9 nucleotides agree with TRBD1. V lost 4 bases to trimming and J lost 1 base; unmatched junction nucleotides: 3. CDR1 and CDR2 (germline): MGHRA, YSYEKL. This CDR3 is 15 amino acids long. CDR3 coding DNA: TGCGCCAGCAGCCTCCGGGACAGGGGCACAGATACGCAGTATTTT. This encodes CASSLRDRGTDTQYF.

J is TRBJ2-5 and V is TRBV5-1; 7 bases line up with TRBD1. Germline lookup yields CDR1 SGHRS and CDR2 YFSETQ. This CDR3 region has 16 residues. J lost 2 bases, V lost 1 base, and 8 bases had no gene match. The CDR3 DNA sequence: TGCGCCAGCAGCTTGCTTGGCAGGGGGTCACAAGAGACCCAGTACTTC. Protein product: CASSLLGRGSQETQYF.

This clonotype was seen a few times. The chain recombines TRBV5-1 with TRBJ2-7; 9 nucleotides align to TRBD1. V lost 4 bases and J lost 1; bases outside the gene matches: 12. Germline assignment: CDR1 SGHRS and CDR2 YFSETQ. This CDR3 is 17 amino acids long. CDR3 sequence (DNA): TGCGCCAGCAGCATGTCATACAGGGGGCGTGGATCCTACGAGCAGTACTTC. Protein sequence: CASSMSYRGRGSYEQYF.

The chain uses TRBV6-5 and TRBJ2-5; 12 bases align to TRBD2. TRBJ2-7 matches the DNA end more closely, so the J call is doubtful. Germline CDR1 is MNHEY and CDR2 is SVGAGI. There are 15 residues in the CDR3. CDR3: CASSRRLAGDSEQYF. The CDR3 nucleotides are TGTGCCAGCAGCCGGAGACTAGCGGGAGACAGCGAGCAGTACTTC.

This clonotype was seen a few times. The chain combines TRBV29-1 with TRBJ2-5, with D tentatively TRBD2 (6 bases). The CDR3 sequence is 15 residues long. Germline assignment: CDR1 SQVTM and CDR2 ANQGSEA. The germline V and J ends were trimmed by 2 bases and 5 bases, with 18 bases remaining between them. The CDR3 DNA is TGCAGCGTTGAAAGCAGGAGGGAATCAGTTGAGACCCAGTACTTC. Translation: CSVESRRESVETQYF. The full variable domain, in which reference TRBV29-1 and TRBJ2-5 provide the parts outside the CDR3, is SAVISQKPSRDICQRGTSLTIQCQVDSQVTMMFWYRQQPGQSLTLIATANQGSEATYESGFVIDKFPISRPNLTFSTLTVSNMSPEDSSIYLCSVESRRESVETQYFGPGTRLLVL.

CDR3 in DNA: TGCAGCGCCGGGGGATCTCTACGGGAGCAGTTCTTC. It is translated as CSAGGSLREQFF. This chain connects TRBV29-1 to TRBJ2-1, with a weak D call TRBD2 (6 bases). V dropped 7 bases and J dropped 10 bases, with 17 bases sitting between them. Germline lookup yields CDR1 SQVTM and CDR2 ANQGSEA. The CDR3 totals 12 residues.

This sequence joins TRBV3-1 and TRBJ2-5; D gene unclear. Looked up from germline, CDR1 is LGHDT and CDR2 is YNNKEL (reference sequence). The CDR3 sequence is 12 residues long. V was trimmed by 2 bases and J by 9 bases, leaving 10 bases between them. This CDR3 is CASSQSAESQYF. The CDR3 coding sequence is TGTGCCAGCAGCCAATCGGCTGAGTCCCAGTACTTC.

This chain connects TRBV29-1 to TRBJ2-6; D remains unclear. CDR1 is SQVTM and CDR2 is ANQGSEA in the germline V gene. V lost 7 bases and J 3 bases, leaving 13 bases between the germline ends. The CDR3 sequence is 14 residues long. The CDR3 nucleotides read TGCAGCGCCCGCCAGATGAATGGGGCCAACGTCCTGACTTTC. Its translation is CSARQMNGANVLTF.

DNA for the CDR3: TGCGCCAGCGGACCTCTAGCGGGCCCCTACAATGAGCAGTTCTTC. Its translation: CASGPLAGPYNEQFF. The genes are TRBV5-1 and TRBJ2-1; 8 positions match TRBD2. Germline trimming cut 7 bases from V and 2 bases from J; bases unmatched to any gene: 8. This CDR3 is built from 15 residues. CDR1 and CDR2 from the germline V gene are SGHRS and YFSETQ.

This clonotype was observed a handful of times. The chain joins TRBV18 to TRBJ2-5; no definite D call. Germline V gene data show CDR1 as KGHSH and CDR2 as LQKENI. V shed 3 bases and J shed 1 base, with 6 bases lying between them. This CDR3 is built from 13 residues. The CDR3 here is CASSPEAQETQYF. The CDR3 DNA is TGTGCCAGCTCACCGGAAGCCCAAGAGACCCAGTACTTC.

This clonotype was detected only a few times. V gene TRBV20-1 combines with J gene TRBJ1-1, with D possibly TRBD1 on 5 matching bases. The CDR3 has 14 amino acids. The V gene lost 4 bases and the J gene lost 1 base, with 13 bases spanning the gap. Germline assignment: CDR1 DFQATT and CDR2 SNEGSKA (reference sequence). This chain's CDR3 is CSAIDGTSNTEAFF. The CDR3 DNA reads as TGCAGTGCTATAGATGGGACCTCGAACACTGAAGCTTTCTTT.

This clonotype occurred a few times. The CDR3 DNA follows: TGCAGCGTTATACTAGGCCAAGAGACCCAGTACTTC. Residues: CSVILGQETQYF. The chain combines TRBV29-1 with TRBJ2-5; D is perhaps TRBD2 (5 bases). Looked up from germline, CDR1 is SQVTM and CDR2 is ANQGSEA. This CDR3 spans 12 amino acids. The V gene lost 5 bases and the J gene lost 1 base, with 8 bases spanning the gap.

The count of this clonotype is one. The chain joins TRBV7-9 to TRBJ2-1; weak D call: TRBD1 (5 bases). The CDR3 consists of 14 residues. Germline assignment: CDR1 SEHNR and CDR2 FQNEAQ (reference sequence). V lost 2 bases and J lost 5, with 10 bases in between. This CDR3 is CASSLMGQDNEQFF. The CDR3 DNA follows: TGTGCCAGCAGCTTAATGGGGCAGGACAATGAGCAGTTCTTC.

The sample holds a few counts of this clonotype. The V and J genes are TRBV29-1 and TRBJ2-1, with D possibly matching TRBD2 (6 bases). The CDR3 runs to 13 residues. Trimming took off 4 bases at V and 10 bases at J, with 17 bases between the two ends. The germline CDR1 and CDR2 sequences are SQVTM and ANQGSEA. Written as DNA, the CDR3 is TGCAGCGTTGGTCCCCTAGCGATGCGGGAGCAGTTCTTC. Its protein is CSVGPLAMREQFF.

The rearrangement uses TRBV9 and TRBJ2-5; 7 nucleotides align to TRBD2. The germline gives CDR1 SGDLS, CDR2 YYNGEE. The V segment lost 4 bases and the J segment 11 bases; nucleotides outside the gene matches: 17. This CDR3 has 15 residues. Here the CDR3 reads CASSPGPGGHNEQYF. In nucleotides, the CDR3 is TGTGCCAGCAGCCCTGGGCCGGGAGGTCACAATGAGCAGTACTTC.

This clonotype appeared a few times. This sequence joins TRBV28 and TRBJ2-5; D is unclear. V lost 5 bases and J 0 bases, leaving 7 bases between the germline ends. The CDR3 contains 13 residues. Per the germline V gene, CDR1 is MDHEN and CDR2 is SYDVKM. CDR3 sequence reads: CASSEAHQETQYF. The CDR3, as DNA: TGTGCCAGCAGTGAGGCCCACCAAGAGACCCAGTACTTC.

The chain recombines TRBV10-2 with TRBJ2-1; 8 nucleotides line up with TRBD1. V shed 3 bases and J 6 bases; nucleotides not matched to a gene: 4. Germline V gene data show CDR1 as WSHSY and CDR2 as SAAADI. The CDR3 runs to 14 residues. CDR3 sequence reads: CASSDPGGPNEQFF. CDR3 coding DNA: TGCGCCAGCAGTGACCCAGGGGGCCCCAATGAGCAGTTCTTC.

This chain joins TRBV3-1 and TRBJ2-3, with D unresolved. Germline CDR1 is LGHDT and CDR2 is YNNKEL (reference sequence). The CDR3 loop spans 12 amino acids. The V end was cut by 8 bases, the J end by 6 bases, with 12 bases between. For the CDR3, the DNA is TGTGCCAGCGCTCGGTTTGAGGATACGCAGTATTTT. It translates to CASARFEDTQYF.

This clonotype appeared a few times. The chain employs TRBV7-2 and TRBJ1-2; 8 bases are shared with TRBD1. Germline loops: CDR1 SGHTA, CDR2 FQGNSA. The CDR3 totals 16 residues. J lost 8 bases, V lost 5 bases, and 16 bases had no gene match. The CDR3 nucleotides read TGTGCCAGCAGCCGGGAGGGACAGGCGGGATGGAGGGGCTACACCTTC. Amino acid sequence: CASSREGQAGWRGYTF.

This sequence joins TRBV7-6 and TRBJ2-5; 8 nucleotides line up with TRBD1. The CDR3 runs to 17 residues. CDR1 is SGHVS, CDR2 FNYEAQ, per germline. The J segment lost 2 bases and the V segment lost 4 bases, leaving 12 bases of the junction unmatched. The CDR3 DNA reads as TGTGCCAGCAGCTCATACGTGGGGACAGGACTGCAAGAGACCCAGTACTTC. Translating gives CASSSYVGTGLQETQYF.